This TCR beta chain was sequenced during a study of response to subunit inactivated influenza vaccine (dated by TCRdb to 2017 to 2018). About the investigation overall: Deep quantitative profiling of the T cell receptor repertoire was used in the study to follow responses to a trivalent subunit inactivated influenza vaccine.

The research as a whole found: According to the authors, only a limited number of new T cells may be recruited by each seasonal influenza vaccination.

At the junction V is shortened by 4 bases and J by 2 bases, with 14 bases in between. CDR1 SGHTA and CDR2 FQGNSA were looked up in the germline V gene. There are 15 amino acids in the CDR3, from cysteine to phenylalanine inclusive. Of the read, only the CDR3 DNA is kept; its 45 bases are in frame from base 1. The method was RT-PCR. This sample was sequenced with an Illumina HiSeq 2500. TCRdb reran the public reads through fastp at Q25 and MiXCR, keeping productive beta chains. Every CDR3 protein is listed once, alongside the most common genes and DNA of its rows. Across this sample there are around 850,000 distinct CDR3 sequences, with 15% to 20% seen only once. The top ten clonotypes cover approximately 11% of the sample. Ten or more counts support this clonotype. The clone's antigen remains unknown. Base qualities are not at hand, and no much larger clone is one base apart.

The sequencing used PBMCs from blood, collected less than 6 days after vaccination. The V and J segments used are TRBV7-2 and TRBJ2-5; the D gene is perhaps TRBD1 or TRBD2, each of them matching over 5 bases. The receptor was isolated from a man aged 45 to 65 who received an inactivated influenza vaccine. Donor details come from another sample of the same person, matched by shared clones. The CDR3 reads as follows: CASSSLRDAQETQYF. The nucleotides read TGTGCCAGCAGCTCACTTCGGGACGCACAAGAGACCCAGTACTTC.